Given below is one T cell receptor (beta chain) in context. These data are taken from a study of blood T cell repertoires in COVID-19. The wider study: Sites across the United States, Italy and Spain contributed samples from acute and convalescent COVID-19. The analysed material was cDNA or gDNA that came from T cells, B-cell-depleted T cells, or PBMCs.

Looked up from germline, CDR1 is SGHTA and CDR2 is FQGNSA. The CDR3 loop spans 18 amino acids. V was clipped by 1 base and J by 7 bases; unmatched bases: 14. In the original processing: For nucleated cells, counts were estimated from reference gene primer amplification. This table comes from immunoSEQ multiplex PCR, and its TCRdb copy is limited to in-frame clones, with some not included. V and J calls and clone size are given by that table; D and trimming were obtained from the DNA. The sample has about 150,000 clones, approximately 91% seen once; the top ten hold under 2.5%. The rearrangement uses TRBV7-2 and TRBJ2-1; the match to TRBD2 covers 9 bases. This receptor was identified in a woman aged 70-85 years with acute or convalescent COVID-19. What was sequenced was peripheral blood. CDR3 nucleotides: TGTGCCAGCAGCTTAGAGGTAGCGGGGGTGATTGATGTGAATGAGCAGTTCTTC. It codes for CASSLEVAGVIDVNEQFF.